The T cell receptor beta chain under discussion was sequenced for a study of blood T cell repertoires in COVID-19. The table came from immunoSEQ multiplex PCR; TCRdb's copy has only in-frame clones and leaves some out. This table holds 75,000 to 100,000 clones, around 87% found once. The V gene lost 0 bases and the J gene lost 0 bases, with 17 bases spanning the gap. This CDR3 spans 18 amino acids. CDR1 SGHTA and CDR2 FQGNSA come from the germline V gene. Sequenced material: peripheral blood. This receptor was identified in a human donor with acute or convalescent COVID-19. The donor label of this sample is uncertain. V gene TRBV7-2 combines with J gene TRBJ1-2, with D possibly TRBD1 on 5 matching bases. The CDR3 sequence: CASSLALGGKGTNYGYTF. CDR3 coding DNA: TGTGCCAGCAGCTTAGCGCTTGGGGGGAAGGGGACTAACTATGGCTACACCTTC.